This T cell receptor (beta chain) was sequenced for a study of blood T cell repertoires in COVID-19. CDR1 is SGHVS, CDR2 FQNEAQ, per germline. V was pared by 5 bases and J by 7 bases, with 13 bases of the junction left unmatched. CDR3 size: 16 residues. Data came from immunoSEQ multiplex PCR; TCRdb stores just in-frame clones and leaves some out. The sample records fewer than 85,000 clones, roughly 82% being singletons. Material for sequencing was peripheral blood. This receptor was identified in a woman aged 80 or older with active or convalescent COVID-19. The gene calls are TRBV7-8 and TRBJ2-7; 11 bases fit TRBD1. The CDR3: CASSPRLGQGAREQYF. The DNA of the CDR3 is TGTGCCAGCAGCCCCCGTCTCGGACAGGGGGCTAGAGAGCAGTACTTC.